The clone carrying this TCR beta chain was counted many times. Its antigen is unknown. There were no patients who had received any treatment before thyroid surgery. Trimming cost V 5 bases and J 0 bases, with 7 bases left between them. CDR1 and CDR2 from the germline V gene are LNHDA and SQIVND (reference sequence). This CDR3 region has 13 residues. The data belong to a study of metastatic and nonmetastatic thyroid tumors. Study-level background: Blood and tumor or nodule tissue repertoires from malignant and benign thyroid patients were compared.

Study-level results: Malignant tumors reportedly showed significantly higher TCR beta diversity than benign nodules in both blood and tumor.

As processed by the authors: For papillary thyroid cancer, a distant-metastasis classifier was constructed from CDR3 differences observed across clinicopathological groups. TCRdb called clones again from the PCR reads with MiXCR. These V and J calls originate from TCRdb's pipeline instead of the authors' own analysis. The sample lists 20,000 to 25,000 clones, roughly 21% seen once, with over 25% in the top ten. The clonotype was recovered from a female donor with papillary thyroid cancer or a benign thyroid nodule (not recorded which). Some clones in this sample may be carry-over from other donors' samples. Sequencing input: blood. V and J are TRBV19 and TRBJ1-2, with no clear D. CDR3 in DNA: TGTGCCAGTAGTTGGCAGACTAACTATGGCTACACCTTC. Translation: CASSWQTNYGYTF.